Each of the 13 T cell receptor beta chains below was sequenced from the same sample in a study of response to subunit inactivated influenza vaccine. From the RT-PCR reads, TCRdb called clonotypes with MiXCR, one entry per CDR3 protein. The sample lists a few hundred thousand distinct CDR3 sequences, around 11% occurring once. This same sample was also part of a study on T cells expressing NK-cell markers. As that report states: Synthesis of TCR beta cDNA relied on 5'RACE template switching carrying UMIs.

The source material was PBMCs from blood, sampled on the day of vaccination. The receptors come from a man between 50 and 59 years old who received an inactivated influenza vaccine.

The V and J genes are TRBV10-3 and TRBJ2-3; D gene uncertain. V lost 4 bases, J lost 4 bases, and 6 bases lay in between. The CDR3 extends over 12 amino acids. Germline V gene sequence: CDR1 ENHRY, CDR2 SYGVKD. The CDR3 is CAISGSADTQYF. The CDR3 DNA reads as TGTGCCATCAGTGGGAGCGCAGATACGCAGTATTTT.

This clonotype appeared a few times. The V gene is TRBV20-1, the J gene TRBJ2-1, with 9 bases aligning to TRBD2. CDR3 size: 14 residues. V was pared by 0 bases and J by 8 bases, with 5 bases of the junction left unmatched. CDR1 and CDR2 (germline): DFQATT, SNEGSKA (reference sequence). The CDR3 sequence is CSARDFAGGDEQFF. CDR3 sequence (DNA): TGCAGTGCTAGAGATTTCGCGGGAGGGGATGAGCAGTTCTTC.

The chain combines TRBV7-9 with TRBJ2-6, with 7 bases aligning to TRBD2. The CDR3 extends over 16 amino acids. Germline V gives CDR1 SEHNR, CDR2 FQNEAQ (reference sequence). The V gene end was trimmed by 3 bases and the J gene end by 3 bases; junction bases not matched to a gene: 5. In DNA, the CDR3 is TGTGCCAGCAGCTTTGGACTAGTGGATGGGGCCAACGTCCTGACTTTC. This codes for CASSFGLVDGANVLTF.

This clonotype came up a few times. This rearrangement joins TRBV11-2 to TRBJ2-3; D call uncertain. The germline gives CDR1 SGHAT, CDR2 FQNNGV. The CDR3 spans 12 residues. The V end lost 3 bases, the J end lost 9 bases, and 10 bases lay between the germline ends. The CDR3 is CASSLGSRTQYF. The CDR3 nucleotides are TGTGCCAGCAGCTTGGGTTCTCGGACGCAGTATTTT. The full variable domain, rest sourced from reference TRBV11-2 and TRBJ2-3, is EAGVAQSPRYKIIEKRQSVAFWCNPISGHATLYWYQQILGQGPKLLIQFQNNGVVDDSQLPKDRFSAERLKGVDSTLKIQPAKLEDSAVYLCASSLGSRTQYFGPGTRLTVL.

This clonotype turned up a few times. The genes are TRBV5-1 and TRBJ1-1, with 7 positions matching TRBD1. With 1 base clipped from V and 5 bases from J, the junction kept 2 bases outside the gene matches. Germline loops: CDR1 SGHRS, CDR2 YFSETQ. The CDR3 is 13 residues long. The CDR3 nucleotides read TGCGCCAGCAGCTTGAGGGGGCAGACTGAAGCTTTCTTT. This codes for CASSLRGQTEAFF. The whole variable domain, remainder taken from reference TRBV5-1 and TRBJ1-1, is KAGVTQTPRYLIKTRGQQVTLSCSPISGHRSVSWYQQTPGQGLQFLFEYFSETQRNKGNFPGRFSGRQFSNSRSEMNVSTLELGDSALYLCASSLRGQTEAFFGQGTRLTVV.

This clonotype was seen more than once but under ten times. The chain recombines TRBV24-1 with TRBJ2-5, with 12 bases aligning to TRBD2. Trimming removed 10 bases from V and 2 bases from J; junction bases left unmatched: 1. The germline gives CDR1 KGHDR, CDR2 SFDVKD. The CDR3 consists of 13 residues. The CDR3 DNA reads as TGTGCCACAGGACTAGCGGGGCAAGAGACCCAGTACTTC. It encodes CATGLAGQETQYF.

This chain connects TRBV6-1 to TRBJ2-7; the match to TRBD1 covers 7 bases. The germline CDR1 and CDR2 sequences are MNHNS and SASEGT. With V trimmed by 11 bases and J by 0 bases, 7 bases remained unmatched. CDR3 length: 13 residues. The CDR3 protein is CAVGTAYSYEQYF. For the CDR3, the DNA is TGTGCCGTGGGGACAGCCTACTCCTACGAGCAGTACTTC.

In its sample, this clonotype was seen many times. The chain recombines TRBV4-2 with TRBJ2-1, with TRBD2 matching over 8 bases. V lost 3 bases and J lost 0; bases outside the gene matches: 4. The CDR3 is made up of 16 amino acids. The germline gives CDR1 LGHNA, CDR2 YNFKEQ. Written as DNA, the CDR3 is TGTGCCAGCAGCCAGGATCTAGCGGGCTCCTACAATGAGCAGTTCTTC. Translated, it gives CASSQDLAGSYNEQFF.

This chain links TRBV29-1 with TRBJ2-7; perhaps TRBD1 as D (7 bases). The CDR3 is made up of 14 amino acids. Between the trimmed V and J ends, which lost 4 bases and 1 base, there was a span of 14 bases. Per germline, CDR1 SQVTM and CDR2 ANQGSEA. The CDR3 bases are TGCAGCGTTGCAGGGGGGACAGTGTCCTACGAGCAGTACTTC. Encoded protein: CSVAGGTVSYEQYF.

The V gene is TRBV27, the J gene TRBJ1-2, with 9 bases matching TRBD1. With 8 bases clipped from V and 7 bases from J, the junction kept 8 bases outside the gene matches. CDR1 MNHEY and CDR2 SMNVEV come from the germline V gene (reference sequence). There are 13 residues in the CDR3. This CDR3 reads CASAPGQGFGYTF. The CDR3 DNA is TGTGCCAGCGCCCCGGGACAGGGCTTTGGCTACACCTTC.

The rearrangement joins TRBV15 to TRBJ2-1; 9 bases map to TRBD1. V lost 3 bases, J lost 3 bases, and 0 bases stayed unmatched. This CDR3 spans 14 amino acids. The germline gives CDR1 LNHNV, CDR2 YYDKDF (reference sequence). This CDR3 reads CATSRTGGYNEQFF. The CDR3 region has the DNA TGTGCCACCAGCAGGACAGGGGGCTACAATGAGCAGTTCTTC.

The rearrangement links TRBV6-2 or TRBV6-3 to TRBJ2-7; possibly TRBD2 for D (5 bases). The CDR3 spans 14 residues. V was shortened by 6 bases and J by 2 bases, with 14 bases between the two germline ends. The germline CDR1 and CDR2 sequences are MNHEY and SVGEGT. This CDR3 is CASSLPSSTYEQYF. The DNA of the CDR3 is TGTGCCAGCAGCCTTCCTAGCTCAACCTACGAGCAGTACTTC.

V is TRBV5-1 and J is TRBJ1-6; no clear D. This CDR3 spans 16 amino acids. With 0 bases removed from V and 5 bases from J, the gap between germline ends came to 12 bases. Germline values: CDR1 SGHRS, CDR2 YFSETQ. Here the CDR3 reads CASSLGPGANNSPLHF. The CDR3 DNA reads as TGCGCCAGCAGCTTGGGGCCCGGAGCTAATAATTCACCCCTCCACTTT.